The next 7 T cell receptor beta chains were all read from a single sample in a study of blood T cell repertoires in COVID-19 (TCRdb year 2020). The library relied on the immunoSEQ multiplex PCR assay. TCRdb retrieved this table from immuneACCESS and kept in-frame rearrangements only. Not all clones are present; in checked studies, unresolved V genes account for under half, and no reason is known for the remainder. For this sample the table gives approximately 100,000 clones, of which roughly 79% were detected only once. Roughly a tenth of the sample goes to the ten largest clones. Sequences were obtained from peripheral blood. Every receptor here comes from a human donor in a cohort sampled during active COVID-19.

This clone came up once. The chain links TRBV5-5 to TRBJ2-1, with 11 bases lining up with TRBD2. V shed 4 bases and J 7 bases; nucleotides not matched to a gene: 10. Germline loops: CDR1 SGHKS, CDR2 YYEKEE (reference sequence). The length of the CDR3 is 16 residues. This CDR3 is CASSRRRGTSGNEQFF. The CDR3 DNA reads TGTGCCAGCAGCCGCCGGAGAGGGACTAGCGGTAATGAGCAGTTCTTC. Filled out from reference TRBV5-5 and TRBJ2-1, the complete variable domain reads DAGVTQSPTHLIKTRGQQVTLRCSPISGHKSVSWYQQVLGQGPQFIFQYYEKEERGRGNFPDRFSARQFPNYSSELNVNALLLGDSALYLCASSRRRGTSGNEQFFGPGTRLTVL.

The V and J genes are TRBV3-1 (or the pseudogene TRBV3-2) and TRBJ1-2, with 8 nucleotides matching TRBD1. The CDR3 runs to 15 residues. Trimming removed 3 bases from V and 8 bases from J; junction bases left unmatched: 11. Germline assignment: CDR1 LGHDT and CDR2 YNNKEL (reference sequence). The CDR3, as DNA: TGTGCCAGCAGCCACCCAGGGGGCGCTCAGTTGGGCTACACCTTC. It translates to CASSHPGGAQLGYTF.

This chain connects TRBV12-3 or TRBV12-4 to TRBJ2-2; D ambiguous. V was shortened by 3 bases and J by 7 bases, with 6 bases between the two germline ends. This CDR3 is 12 amino acids long. This CDR3 reads CASSFMSGELFF. The CDR3 nucleotides are TGTGCCAGCAGTTTTATGAGCGGGGAGCTGTTTTTT.

V usage is TRBV18 and J usage is TRBJ1-3; D not certain. The CDR3 extends over 14 amino acids. The V gene's germline CDR1 is KGHSH and CDR2 LQKENI. Trimming stripped 3 bases from V and 2 bases from J, with 8 bases between. CDR3 in amino acids: CASSPADTGNTIYF. As DNA, the CDR3 is TGTGCCAGCTCACCGGCGGATACTGGAAACACCATATATTTT. The whole variable domain, remainder taken from reference TRBV18 and TRBJ1-3, is NAGVMQNPRHLVRRRGQEARLRCSPMKGHSHVYWYRQLPEEGLKFMVYLQKENIIDESGMPKERFSAEFPKEGPSILRIQQVVRGDSAAYFCASSPADTGNTIYFGEGSWLTVV.

The gene calls are TRBV2 and TRBJ1-6; D uncertain. Germline CDR1 reads SNHLY; CDR2 reads FYNNEI. V gave up 7 bases and J gave up 5 bases, with 9 bases separating them. The CDR3 sequence is 13 residues long. In nucleotides, the CDR3 is TGTGCCAGCAAACACAACAATAATTCACCCCTCCACTTT. This encodes CASKHNNNSPLHF.

This chain links TRBV30 with TRBJ1-5; D is perhaps TRBD1 (6 bases). Germline CDR1 is GTSNPN and CDR2 is SVGIG (reference sequence). CDR3 length: 15 residues. V was cut by 1 base and J by 1 base, with 11 bases left in between. CDR3 sequence (DNA): TGTGCCTGGAGTGCTGGGGGCTTGAGCAATCAGCCCCAGCATTTT. The encoded protein is CAWSAGGLSNQPQHF.

The CDR3 DNA sequence: TGTGCCAGCAGCTTAGGTGGGGCCTCCTACGAGCAGTACTTC. Amino acids: CASSLGGASYEQYF. The chain recombines TRBV11-2 with TRBJ2-7; TRBD1 might be the D (5 bases). This CDR3 has 14 amino acids. V was pared by 1 base and J by 0 bases, with 7 bases between. Germline lookup yields CDR1 SGHAT and CDR2 FQNNGV.